This T cell receptor beta chain appears in the sequencing data of a study of shared clonotypes between healthy human individuals (dated by TCRdb to between 2020 and 2021). General notes on the study: The cohort comprised two women and a few men aged 18 to 49 years. For each donor, CD4 naive and CD4 memory were each run on three plates, CD8 naive on two plates, and CD8 memory on one plate. Blood TCR repertoires of about five healthy adults were deeply sequenced to estimate repertoire size and the extent of clonotype sharing between individuals. Libraries were prepared and TCR repertoires were sequenced by different laboratories using diverse techniques, in order to increase sequencing depth and limit assay-specific biases. Leukapheresis yielded between about 0.85 and 9 billion PBMCs per donor.

On the study overall, not on this receptor specifically: Based on pairwise subsampling, the degree of clonotype sharing among donors was expected to be affected by sequencing depth. Only blood was sampled, and tissue TCR repertoires likely differ from those in blood. Naive subsets generally had larger estimated clonotype richness than memory subsets. Clonotypes shared by all four sorted-subset donors showed higher generation probabilities than non-shared clonotypes. About 5% of naive CD4, 3% to 4% of naive CD8, approximately 2% of memory CD4, and 0.35% to 0.4% of memory CD8 clonotypes were shared across several donors. The genetic and exposure-history diversity represented was limited by the small number of donors. Incomplete sequencing was indicated by rarefaction of sorted-subset datasets, despite the large sequencing depth.

TCR CDR3 regions were amplified from genomic DNA by multiplex PCR using the deep immunoSEQ assay. For each cell subset, the extracted genomic DNA was distributed evenly across all wells of several immunoSEQ 96-well plates, and each plate served as one replicate. Each replicate PCR for sorted subsets received about 0.2 ug genomic DNA, equal to about 30,000 T cell genomes. Purified libraries were quantified with a Qubit 3.0 fluorometer, sized on a Bioanalyzer 2100, and re-quantified with the KAPA Library Quantification kit. Every immunoSEQ 96-well plate was sequenced on a separate single-read 150-cycle Illumina NextSeq 550 flow cell. For the original study's pipeline: Because the immunoSEQ output held only junctional sequences and lacked quality scores, the filtering could not match the filtering applied to full-length reads. To assign V/J genes and CDR3, sequences were annotated against IMGT germline references using PyIR, a Python wrapper for IgBLAST v1.9. Reads with weak V/J assignments (E-value above 1e-6), missing CDR3, stop codons, out-of-frame junctions, or ambiguous translated residues were removed. V3J clonotypes were defined as sequences sharing an identical inferred V gene, J gene, and CDR3 amino acid sequence. Percentage overlap between repertoires was calculated by dividing the number of shared unique clonotypes by the size of the smaller repertoire. Richness of each repertoire was evaluated using RTK rarefaction, the Chao1 estimator, and Recon v2.1 estimates of unobserved clonotypes. Generation probabilities for all TCRbeta clonotypes obtained by the gDNA method from a handful of donors were computed using OLGA. Not all clones reach the TCRdb copy of this immuneACCESS table, which keeps in-frame sequences only. Checked studies attribute under half of the gap to unresolved V genes and leave the rest unexplained. From that table come the V and J calls and clone size; the DNA was used to work out D and trimming. Here the sample has some 2.1 million clones; approximately 94% occur a single time. The top ten clonotypes cover 0.85% to 1.3% of the sample.

CD8 naive samples consisted of CD45RO-negative cells that were positively selected for CCR7, yielding a CD45RA+CCR7+ population without TemRA cells. The donors were healthy, HIV-negative adults who had no recently reported acute infections or vaccinations. Only Caucasian adults living in Nashville, Tennessee, USA were represented among the donors. After blood collection by leukapheresis, PBMCs were isolated using Ficoll-Histopaque density gradient centrifugation and then cryopreserved in the vapor phase of liquid nitrogen. Analytical flow cytometry was used to check the purity and quantity of every magnetically sorted T cell population. Genomic DNA was isolated from every sorted fraction and measured by UV absorbance on a Nanodrop 2000c. As to this clone: The clone's antigen remains unknown. No much larger clone is present one base from it, and per-base qualities are unavailable.

CDR1 and CDR2, looked up from the germline V gene, are SGHRS and YFSETQ. Counted from cysteine to phenylalanine, this CDR3 has 17 amino acids. Just CDR3 DNA is preserved here, 51 bases in frame from base 1. Unmatched junction bases come to 6, with V trimmed by 0 bases and J by 0 bases. The rearrangement combines TRBV5-1 with TRBJ2-1; 7 nucleotides in the junction match TRBD1. The sequence was collected from a man aged 18 to 29 in good health. Sequenced sample: naive CD8+ T cells sorted from blood. What this sample's cell subset or site label stands for: CD45RA+CCR7+. The DNA reads TGCGCCAGCAGCTTGGTAGGGGACAGCAGCTCCTACAATGAGCAGTTCTTC. It translates as CASSLVGDSSSYNEQFF. Extended through the reference TRBV5-1 and TRBJ2-1 proteins, this CDR3 yields the full variable domain: KAGVTQTPRYLIKTRGQQVTLSCSPISGHRSVSWYQQTPGQGLQFLFEYFSETQRNKGNFPGRFSGRQFSNSRSEMNVSTLELGDSALYLCASSLVGDSSSYNEQFFGPGTRLTVL.